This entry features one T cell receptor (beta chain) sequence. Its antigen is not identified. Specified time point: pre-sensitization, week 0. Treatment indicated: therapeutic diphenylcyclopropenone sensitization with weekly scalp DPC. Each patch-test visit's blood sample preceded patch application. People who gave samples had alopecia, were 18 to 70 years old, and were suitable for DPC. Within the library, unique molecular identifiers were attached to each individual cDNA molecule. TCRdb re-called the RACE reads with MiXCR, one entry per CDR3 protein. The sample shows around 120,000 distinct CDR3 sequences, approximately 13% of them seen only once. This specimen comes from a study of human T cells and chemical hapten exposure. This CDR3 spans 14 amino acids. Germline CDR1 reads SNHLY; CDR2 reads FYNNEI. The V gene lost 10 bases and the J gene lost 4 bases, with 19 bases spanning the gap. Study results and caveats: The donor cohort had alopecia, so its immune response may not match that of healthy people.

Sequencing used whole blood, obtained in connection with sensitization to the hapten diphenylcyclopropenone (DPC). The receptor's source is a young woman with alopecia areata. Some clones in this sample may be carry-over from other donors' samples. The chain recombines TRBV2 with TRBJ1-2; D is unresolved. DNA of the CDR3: TGTGCCATCGAAGCCGGTTGGCAGCTCTATGGCTACACCTTC. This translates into CAIEAGWQLYGYTF.